These 5 T cell receptor beta chains came from one sample sequenced in a study of T-cell memory formation after mild COVID-19. A single record per CDR3 protein comes from TCRdb applying MiXCR to the 5' RACE reads. The table includes around 530,000 distinct CDR3 sequences, roughly 21% detected once. Source material: PBMCs or a T cell subset sorted from them (not recorded which). The receptors come from an adult woman who had mild COVID-19 (a few samples of this study predate the infection). Cell type and time point are not known.

There are many counts of this clonotype. This sequence joins TRBV5-1 and TRBJ2-4; 7 nucleotides line up with TRBD1. The J segment lost 8 bases and the V segment lost 6 bases, leaving 14 bases of the junction unmatched. CDR1 and CDR2 (germline): SGHRS, YFSETQ. CDR3 length: 15 residues. The CDR3 coding sequence is TGCGCCAGCATTCTCCTAGGCGACAGGGTTGACATTCAGTACTTC. Translated, it gives CASILLGDRVDIQYF.

The chain uses TRBV2 and TRBJ1-1; D is possibly TRBD1 (5 bases). V was cut by 1 base and J by 4 bases, with 7 bases left in between. This CDR3 spans 13 amino acids. The germline V gene has CDR1 SNHLY and CDR2 FYNNEI. CDR3 region: CASSEVRGTEAFF. CDR3 in DNA: TGTGCCAGCAGTGAAGTGAGGGGCACTGAAGCTTTCTTT.

This clonotype came up a few times. V gene TRBV12-5 combines with J gene TRBJ2-5, with 7 bases identical to TRBD1. Trimming removed 0 bases from V and 5 bases from J; junction bases left unmatched: 6. CDR3 length: 15 residues. Germline loops: CDR1 LGHNT, CDR2 FRNRAP. As DNA, the CDR3 is TGTGCTAGTGGTTTGGTACTCGGCAGGGGGGAGACCCAGTACTTC. Translation gives CASGLVLGRGETQYF.

The chain joins TRBV6-1 to TRBJ2-3; D is undetermined. This CDR3 has 14 residues. In germline, CDR1 is MNHNS, CDR2 SASEGT. V lost 2 bases and J lost 2, with 8 bases in between. CDR3 amino acids: CASSEPLHTDTQYF. The CDR3 DNA follows: TGTGCCAGCAGTGAACCACTTCACACAGATACGCAGTATTTT.

The V gene is TRBV2, the J gene TRBJ1-2; TRBD1 agrees at 9 bases. This CDR3 region has 16 residues. The V segment lost 5 bases and the J segment 4 bases; nucleotides outside the gene matches: 11. Germline CDR1 reads SNHLY; CDR2 reads FYNNEI. CDR3 nucleotide sequence: TGTGCCAGCAGTCCGGGAGATGGACAGGGGATCTATGGCTACACCTTC. It yields the protein CASSPGDGQGIYGYTF.